What follows are 19 T cell receptor beta chains derived from one specimen sequenced in a study of identical twins. TCRdb redid the calling of the 5' RACE reads with MiXCR, one entry per CDR3 protein. The sample yields about 240,000 distinct CDR3 sequences, more than 9.5% seen once. A further study also used this sample, focusing on yellow fever vaccine responses in identical twins.

The sample was memory (CD45RO+) T cells sorted from blood. Receptors were obtained from a woman aged 18-30 years in good health.

The rearrangement joins TRBV2 to TRBJ2-7; D is ambiguous. The CDR3 is made up of 12 amino acids. Trimming shortened V by 4 bases and J by 3 bases, and 7 bases separated the two germline ends. CDR1 is SNHLY, CDR2 FYNNEI, per germline. The CDR3 loop reads CASSVWDYEQYF. The CDR3, as DNA: TGTGCCAGCAGTGTTTGGGACTACGAGCAGTACTTC.

The chain recombines TRBV20-1 with TRBJ2-5; possible D gene TRBD2, 7 bases. The germline gives CDR1 DFQATT, CDR2 SNEGSKA (reference sequence). The CDR3 spans 13 residues. Deletions cut 5 bases from V and 5 bases from J, with 15 bases between. The CDR3 nucleotides read TGCAGTGCTTCGGGGGGCTCGAGGGAGACCCAGTACTTC. Its protein product is CSASGGSRETQYF.

This clonotype was seen ten or more times. The rearrangement joins TRBV7-2 to TRBJ2-3; the D is unclear. Germline CDR1 is SGHTA and CDR2 is FQGNSA. Deletions cut 7 bases from V and 7 bases from J, with 15 bases between. The CDR3 runs 13 residues. This CDR3 reads CASTSMSLNTQYF. CDR3 in DNA: TGTGCCAGCACCTCTATGAGTTTGAATACGCAGTATTTT.

This clonotype was picked up many times. The CDR3 DNA reads as TGTGCCAGCAGCTATGGGACAGAGAACACTGAAGCTTTCTTT. Protein product: CASSYGTENTEAFF. The J gene is TRBJ1-1, the V gene TRBV7-8; TRBD1 agrees at 7 bases. V trimming: 4 bases; J trimming: 1 base; junction bases outside the gene matches: 3. The CDR3 has 14 amino acids. Germline assignment: CDR1 SGHVS and CDR2 FQNEAQ.

The chain is built from TRBV30 and TRBJ2-3; D unresolved. CDR3 length: 15 residues. V was cut by 2 bases and J by 3 bases, with 15 bases left in between. Germline CDR1 GTSNPN, CDR2 SVGIG (reference sequence). CDR3: CAWSPFLPGTDTQYF. In DNA form, the CDR3 reads TGTGCCTGGAGTCCCTTCCTCCCGGGTACAGATACGCAGTATTTT.

This clonotype appeared a few times. The chain joins TRBV6-5 to TRBJ2-3; the match to TRBD2 covers 10 bases. CDR3 length: 17 residues. Germline lookup yields CDR1 MNHEY and CDR2 SVGAGI. Unmatched junction bases numbered 4, after V lost 0 bases and J lost 1 base. The CDR3 coding sequence is TGTGCCAGCAGTTACTCGATGACTAGCGGGCGCACAGATACGCAGTATTTT. Translated, it gives CASSYSMTSGRTDTQYF.

This clonotype showed up just a few times. This chain joins TRBV19 and TRBJ2-2; the match to TRBD2 covers 8 bases. Germline V gene lookup returns CDR1 LNHDA and CDR2 SQIVND (reference sequence). The CDR3 covers 15 residues. V trimming: 8 bases; J trimming: 2 bases; junction bases outside the gene matches: 7. In DNA, the CDR3 is TGTGCCAGTTTCTCGGGAGGGGCTAACACCGGGGAGCTGTTTTTT. This sequence encodes CASFSGGANTGELFF.

With respect to this clonotype: An end of the junction does not agree with germline; a read error may underlie this. This chain joins TRBV28 and TRBJ2-2; TRBD2 might be the D (6 bases). Germline V gives CDR1 MDHEN, CDR2 SYDVKM. The CDR3 contains 17 residues. DNA for the CDR3: TGTGCCAGCAGTGGCCCCCGTCGGGAGCCGAACACCGGGGAGCTTTTTTTT. This codes for CASSGPRREPNTGELFF. Based on the CDR3 plus reference TRBV28 and TRBJ2-2, the full variable domain is DVKVTQSSRYLVKRTGEKVFLECVQDMDHENMFWYRQDPGLGLRLIYFSYDVKMKEKGDIPEGYSVSREKKERFSLILESASTNQTSMYLCASSGPRREPNTGELFFGEGSRLTVL.

V and J are TRBV11-1 and TRBJ2-1; no reliable D call. The CDR3 has 13 residues. The germline V and J ends were trimmed by 8 bases and 0 bases, with 8 bases remaining between them. CDR1 and CDR2 (germline): SGHAT, FQDESV (reference sequence). CDR3 amino acids: CASSLNSYNEQFF. DNA for the CDR3: TGTGCCAGCTCCCTAAACTCCTACAATGAGCAGTTCTTC. Full variable domain (remainder filled in from reference TRBV11-1 and TRBJ2-1): EAEVAQSPRYKITEKSQAVAFWCDPISGHATLYWYRQILGQGPELLVQFQDESVVDDSQLPKDRFSAERLKGVDSTLKIQPAELGDSAMYLCASSLNSYNEQFFGPGTRLTVL.

This clonotype was detected a few times. J is TRBJ2-7 and V is TRBV30, with TRBD1 identical over 9 bases. The CDR3 runs to 14 residues. In germline, CDR1 is GTSNPN, CDR2 SVGIG (reference sequence). V trimming: 2 bases; J trimming: 3 bases; junction bases outside the gene matches: 5. The CDR3 loop reads CAWSTGDRDYEQYF. CDR3 bases: TGTGCCTGGAGTACCGGGGACAGGGACTACGAGCAGTACTTC.

This clonotype was seen repeatedly, ten times or more. The chain links TRBV7-2 to TRBJ1-1, with D uncertain. Germline loops: CDR1 SGHTA, CDR2 FQGNSA. Trimming took off 4 bases at V and 5 bases at J, with 14 bases between the two ends. The CDR3 sequence is 14 residues long. The CDR3 sequence: CASSSYSERTEAFF. CDR3 in DNA: TGTGCCAGCAGCTCCTATTCGGAACGGACTGAAGCTTTCTTT.

V and J are TRBV7-8 and TRBJ2-7; D may be TRBD2 (6 bases). Trimming shortened V by 0 bases and J by 2 bases, and 11 bases separated the two germline ends. The CDR3 has 15 amino acids. Germline CDR1 reads SGHVS; CDR2 reads FQNEAQ. The CDR3 is CASSLADSGAYEQYF. CDR3 coding DNA: TGTGCCAGCAGCTTAGCGGATAGCGGTGCCTACGAGCAGTACTTC.

The chain joins TRBV24-1 to TRBJ2-1; 7 nucleotides line up with TRBD2. Trimming took 3 bases from V and 0 from J; bases not matched to a gene: 4. This CDR3 is 16 amino acids long. CDR1 and CDR2 (germline): KGHDR, SFDVKD. CDR3 loop: CATSDPGGSSYNEQFF. CDR3 nucleotides: TGTGCCACCAGTGATCCCGGGGGGAGCTCCTACAATGAGCAGTTCTTC.

There are a few counts of this clonotype. The gene calls are TRBV6-1 and TRBJ2-1; no firm D call. V lost 2 bases, J lost 8 bases, and 7 bases lay in between. Germline values: CDR1 MNHNS, CDR2 SASEGT. The CDR3 spans 12 residues. CDR3 nucleotides: TGTGCCAGCAGTGAAAGTGGGTATGAGCAGTTCTTC. Encoded protein: CASSESGYEQFF.

This clonotype showed up just a few times. The J gene is TRBJ2-7, the V gene TRBV13; 12 positions match TRBD2. Looked up from germline, CDR1 is PRHDT and CDR2 is FYEKMQ (reference sequence). This CDR3 is built from 15 residues. V was pared by 4 bases and J by 5 bases, with 6 bases of the junction left unmatched. The CDR3 region is CASSWRLAGVHEQYF. In DNA form, the CDR3 reads TGTGCCAGCAGCTGGCGACTAGCGGGAGTACACGAGCAGTACTTC.

This clonotype has ten or more counts. The chain employs TRBV12-3 or TRBV12-4 and TRBJ1-6, with 9 bases matching TRBD1. The V and J ends lost 4 bases and 10 bases, in that order; junction bases with no gene match: 5. This CDR3 is 14 amino acids long. The CDR3 sequence: CASSYAGTGSPLHF. Written as DNA, the CDR3 is TGTGCCAGCAGTTACGCCGGGACAGGGTCACCCCTCCACTTT.

This clonotype was observed a few times. The gene calls are TRBV3-1 and TRBJ1-4; D unresolved. This CDR3 region has 15 residues. V was pared by 1 base and J by 0 bases, with 6 bases between. Per germline, CDR1 LGHDT and CDR2 YNNKEL (reference sequence). CDR3 residues: CASSQVGTTNEKLFF. DNA of the CDR3: TGTGCCAGCAGCCAAGTGGGGACAACTAATGAAAAACTGTTTTTT. Full variable domain (missing parts from reference TRBV3-1 and TRBJ1-4): DTAVSQTPKYLVTQMGNDKSIKCEQNLGHDTMYWYKQDSKKFLKIMFSYNNKELIINETVPNRFSPKSPDKAHLNLHINSLELGDSAVYFCASSQVGTTNEKLFFGSGTQLSVL.

This clonotype was counted many times. The chain links TRBV12-3 or TRBV12-4 to TRBJ1-1; the D gene is possibly TRBD1 (5 bases). The CDR3 is 13 residues long. The V and J ends lost 3 bases and 5 bases respectively, with 10 bases between them. The CDR3 reads CASSLGESTEAFF. Written as DNA, the CDR3 is TGTGCCAGCAGTTTGGGGGAATCAACTGAAGCTTTCTTT.

The CDR3 DNA follows: TGTGCCAGCAGCTTAGCCTCTACTAGCGGGGACTACGAGCAGTACTTC. Residues: CASSLASTSGDYEQYF. The chain couples TRBV7-2 to TRBJ2-7; TRBD2 agrees at 10 bases. The germline V gene has CDR1 SGHTA and CDR2 FQGNSA. The CDR3 is 16 residues long. With V trimmed by 0 bases and J by 3 bases, 5 bases remained unmatched.